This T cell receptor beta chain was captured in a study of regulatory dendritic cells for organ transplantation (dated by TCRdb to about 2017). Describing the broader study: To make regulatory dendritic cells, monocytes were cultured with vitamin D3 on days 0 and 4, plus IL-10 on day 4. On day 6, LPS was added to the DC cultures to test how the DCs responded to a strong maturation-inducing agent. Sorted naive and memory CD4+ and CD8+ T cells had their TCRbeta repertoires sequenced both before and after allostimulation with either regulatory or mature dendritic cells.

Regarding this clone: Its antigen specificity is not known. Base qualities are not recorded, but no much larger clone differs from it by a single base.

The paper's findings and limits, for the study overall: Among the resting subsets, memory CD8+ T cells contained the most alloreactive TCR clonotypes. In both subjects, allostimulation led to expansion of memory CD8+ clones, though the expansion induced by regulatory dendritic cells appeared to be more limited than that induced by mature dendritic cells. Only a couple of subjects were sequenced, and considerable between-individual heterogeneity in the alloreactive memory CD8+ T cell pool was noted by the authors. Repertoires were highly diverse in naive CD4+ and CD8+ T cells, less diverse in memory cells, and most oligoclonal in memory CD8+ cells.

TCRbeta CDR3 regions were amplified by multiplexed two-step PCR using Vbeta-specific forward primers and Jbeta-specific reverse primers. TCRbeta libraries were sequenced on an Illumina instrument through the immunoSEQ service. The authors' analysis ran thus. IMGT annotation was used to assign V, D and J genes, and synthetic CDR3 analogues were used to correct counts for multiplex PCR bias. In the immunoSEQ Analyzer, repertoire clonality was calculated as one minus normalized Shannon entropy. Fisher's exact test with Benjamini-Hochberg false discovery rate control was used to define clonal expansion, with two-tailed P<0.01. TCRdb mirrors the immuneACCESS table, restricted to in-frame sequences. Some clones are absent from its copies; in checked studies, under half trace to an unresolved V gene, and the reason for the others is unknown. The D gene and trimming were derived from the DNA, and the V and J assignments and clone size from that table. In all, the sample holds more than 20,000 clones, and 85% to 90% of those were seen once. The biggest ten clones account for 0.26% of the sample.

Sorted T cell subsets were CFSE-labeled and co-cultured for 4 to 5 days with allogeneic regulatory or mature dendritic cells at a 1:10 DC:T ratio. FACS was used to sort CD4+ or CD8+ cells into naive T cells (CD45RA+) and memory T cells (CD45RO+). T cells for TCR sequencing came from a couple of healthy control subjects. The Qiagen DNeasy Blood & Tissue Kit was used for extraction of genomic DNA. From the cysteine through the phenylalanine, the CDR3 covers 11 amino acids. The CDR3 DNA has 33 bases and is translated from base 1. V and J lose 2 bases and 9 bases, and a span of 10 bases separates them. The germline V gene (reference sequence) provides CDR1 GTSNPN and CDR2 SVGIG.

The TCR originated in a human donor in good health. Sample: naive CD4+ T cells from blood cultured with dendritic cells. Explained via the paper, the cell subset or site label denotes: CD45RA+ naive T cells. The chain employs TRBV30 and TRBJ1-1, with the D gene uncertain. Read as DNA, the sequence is TGTGCCTGGAGTTCAGCGCCTAAAGCTTTCTTT. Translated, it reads CAWSSAPKAFF.